The 17 T cell receptor beta chains below come from one sample, sequenced in a study of blood T cell repertoires in COVID-19. Assay used: immunoSEQ multiplex PCR; TCRdb lists only in-frame clones, some missing. The sample lists fewer than 250,000 clones, roughly 84% seen once, with 5.5% to 7.5% in the top ten. Sequences were obtained from PBMCs or T cells enriched from blood (not recorded which). Every receptor here comes from a woman aged 40 to 49 who had recovered from COVID-19.

V usage is TRBV29-1 and J usage is TRBJ2-3; 7 bases fit TRBD2. V shed 7 bases and J 3 bases; nucleotides not matched to a gene: 10. In germline, CDR1 is SQVTM, CDR2 ANQGSEA. The length of the CDR3 is 14 residues. DNA for the CDR3: TGCAGCGGTAAAGTAGTGCGGGAGACAGATACGCAGTATTTT. This codes for CSGKVVRETDTQYF.

This chain joins TRBV5-5 and TRBJ2-7; D remains unclear. The CDR3 runs to 15 residues. Germline CDR1 and CDR2: SGHKS and YYEKEE (reference sequence). Trimming pared 4 bases from V and 0 bases from J, leaving 14 bases between. The DNA of the CDR3 is TGTGCCAGCAGCCCCAGCGCGCGGTCCTCCTACGAGCAGTACTTC. As protein: CASSPSARSSYEQYF.

The chain recombines TRBV5-1 with TRBJ2-7; 7 bases align to TRBD1. Germline CDR1 is SGHRS and CDR2 is YFSETQ. CDR3 length: 13 amino acids. V shed 9 bases and J 6 bases; nucleotides not matched to a gene: 12. The CDR3 nucleotides read TGCGCCAACAGACAGGGACCCCTTTCCGAGCAGTACGTC. Its protein product is CANRQGPLSEQYV.

V is TRBV2 and J is TRBJ2-5; TRBD1 matches 9 bases. Germline lookup yields CDR1 SNHLY and CDR2 FYNNEI. The CDR3 spans 15 residues. Trimming at V came to 6 bases and at J to 5 bases, leaving 10 bases not matched to a gene. The CDR3 loop is CASRPHTGGGETQYF. As DNA, the CDR3 is TGTGCCAGCAGACCACACACAGGGGGCGGTGAGACCCAGTACTTC.

The chain links TRBV19 to TRBJ2-3, with 14 bases fitting TRBD2. The V segment lost 5 bases and the J segment 3 bases; nucleotides outside the gene matches: 4. This CDR3 is 16 amino acids long. Germline loops: CDR1 LNHDA, CDR2 SQIVND (reference sequence). This chain's CDR3 is CASSPRTSGRTDTQYF. The CDR3 DNA reads TGTGCCAGTAGTCCGCGGACTAGCGGGAGGACAGATACGCAGTATTTT.

The V and J genes are TRBV27 and TRBJ2-1, with TRBD2 as a possible D gene (7 bases). This CDR3 has 12 residues. The germline V gene has CDR1 MNHEY and CDR2 SMNVEV (reference sequence). The V and J ends lost 3 bases and 9 bases respectively, with 9 bases between them. The CDR3, as DNA: TGTGCCAGCAGTTTTAGGGGGGGTGAGCAGTTCTTC. Its translation: CASSFRGGEQFF.

This rearrangement joins TRBV4-1 to TRBJ1-5; D is uncertain. This CDR3 has 13 amino acids. The V end was cut by 4 bases, the J end by 3 bases, with 7 bases between. Germline V gene sequence: CDR1 MGHRA, CDR2 YSYEKL. CDR3 loop: CASSPGDNQPQHF. Here the CDR3 DNA reads TGCGCCAGCAGCCCCGGGGACAATCAGCCCCAGCATTTT.

This clone was picked up one time. The chain uses TRBV7-2 and TRBJ2-3, with 12 bases that match TRBD2. This CDR3 spans 17 amino acids. The germline V gene has CDR1 SGHTA and CDR2 FQGNSA. The J segment lost 0 bases and the V segment lost 4 bases, leaving 5 bases of the junction unmatched. CDR3 amino acids: CASSYRGTSGSTDTQYF. The CDR3 DNA follows: TGTGCCAGCAGCTATAGAGGGACTAGCGGGAGCACAGATACGCAGTATTTT. Filled out from reference TRBV7-2 and TRBJ2-3, the complete variable domain reads GAGVSQSPSNKVTEKGKDVELRCDPISGHTALYWYRQSLGQGLEFLIYFQGNSAPDKSGLPSDRFSAERTGGSVSTLTIQRTQQEDSAVYLCASSYRGTSGSTDTQYFGPGTRLTVL.

The V and J genes are TRBV30 and TRBJ1-2; perhaps TRBD1 as D (6 bases). The V gene's germline CDR1 is GTSNPN and CDR2 SVGIG (reference sequence). The CDR3 contains 14 residues. V was trimmed by 0 bases and J by 2 bases, leaving 10 bases between them. The DNA of the CDR3 is TGTGCCTGGAGTGTAGACAGGACGAACTATGGCTACACCTTC. Its translation: CAWSVDRTNYGYTF.

The chain uses TRBV28 and TRBJ2-1, with a tentative D call TRBD1 (6 bases). There are 15 residues in the CDR3. The germline V and J ends were trimmed by 2 bases and 4 bases, with 12 bases remaining between them. In germline, CDR1 is MDHEN, CDR2 SYDVKM. CDR3 region: CASSLITGLYNEQFF. The CDR3 nucleotides read TGTGCCAGCAGTTTAATTACAGGGCTTTACAATGAGCAGTTCTTC.

V and J are TRBV7-9 and TRBJ2-1, with TRBD2 matching 8 bases. V was clipped by 6 bases and J by 7 bases; unmatched bases: 14. The CDR3 covers 16 residues. Germline CDR1 and CDR2: SEHNR and FQNEAQ (reference sequence). CDR3 bases: TGTGCCAGCAGGCTTGGTGGAATAGCGGGACGGAATGAGCAGTTCTTC. Protein product: CASRLGGIAGRNEQFF.

The V call is TRBV6-4, the J call TRBJ1-1; D is undetermined. V was cut by 0 bases and J by 0 bases, with 20 bases left in between. Germline V CDR1 and CDR2: MRHNA, SNTAGT. This CDR3 has 19 residues. This CDR3 reads CASSDSKIDKSGLNTEAFF. The DNA for the CDR3 is TGTGCCAGCAGTGACTCGAAGATTGACAAATCCGGCCTGAACACTGAAGCTTTCTTT.

The chain uses TRBV6-5 and TRBJ2-7; 7 bases are a match to TRBD1. Germline assignment: CDR1 MNHEY and CDR2 SVGAGI. This CDR3 is 11 amino acids long. This CDR3 is CASSEVGQSRV. The CDR3 DNA reads as TGTGCCAGCAGCGAGGTGGGACAGTCTCGCGTC.

The genes are TRBV11-3 and TRBJ2-5; 9 positions match TRBD1. CDR1 SGHNT and CDR2 YENEEA come from the germline V gene. J lost 3 bases, V lost 1 base, and 9 bases had no gene match. The CDR3 length is 17 residues. The CDR3 DNA is TGTGCCAGCAGCTTAGGGACAGGGGATCCCTTGGAAGAGACCCAGTACTTC. Amino acid sequence: CASSLGTGDPLEETQYF.

The chain combines TRBV24-1 with TRBJ2-1; the match to TRBD2 covers 11 bases. The junction had 6 bases not matched to a gene; V was cut back by 6 bases and J by 6 bases. This CDR3 region has 15 residues. Per germline, CDR1 KGHDR and CDR2 SFDVKD. The CDR3 protein is CATSNTLAGANEQFF. CDR3 sequence (DNA): TGTGCCACCAGTAATACACTAGCGGGAGCCAATGAGCAGTTCTTC.

The chain carries TRBV2 and TRBJ1-2; 7 nucleotides align to TRBD1. The length of the CDR3 is 14 residues. V lost 4 bases and J lost 4; bases outside the gene matches: 6. Germline V CDR1 and CDR2: SNHLY, FYNNEI. The CDR3 reads CASSVERDSYGYTF. The CDR3 DNA sequence: TGTGCCAGCAGTGTTGAACGGGACAGCTATGGCTACACCTTC.

The CDR3 here is CASSQPGLAIKFF. The CDR3 nucleotides are TGTGCCAGCAGCCAGCCGGGACTAGCGATAAAGTTCTTC. The chain uses TRBV3-1 (or the pseudogene TRBV3-2) and TRBJ2-1; 10 positions match TRBD2. The CDR3 has 13 amino acids. Unmatched junction bases numbered 7, after V lost 3 bases and J lost 14 bases. Germline assignment: CDR1 LGHDT and CDR2 YNNKEL (reference sequence).